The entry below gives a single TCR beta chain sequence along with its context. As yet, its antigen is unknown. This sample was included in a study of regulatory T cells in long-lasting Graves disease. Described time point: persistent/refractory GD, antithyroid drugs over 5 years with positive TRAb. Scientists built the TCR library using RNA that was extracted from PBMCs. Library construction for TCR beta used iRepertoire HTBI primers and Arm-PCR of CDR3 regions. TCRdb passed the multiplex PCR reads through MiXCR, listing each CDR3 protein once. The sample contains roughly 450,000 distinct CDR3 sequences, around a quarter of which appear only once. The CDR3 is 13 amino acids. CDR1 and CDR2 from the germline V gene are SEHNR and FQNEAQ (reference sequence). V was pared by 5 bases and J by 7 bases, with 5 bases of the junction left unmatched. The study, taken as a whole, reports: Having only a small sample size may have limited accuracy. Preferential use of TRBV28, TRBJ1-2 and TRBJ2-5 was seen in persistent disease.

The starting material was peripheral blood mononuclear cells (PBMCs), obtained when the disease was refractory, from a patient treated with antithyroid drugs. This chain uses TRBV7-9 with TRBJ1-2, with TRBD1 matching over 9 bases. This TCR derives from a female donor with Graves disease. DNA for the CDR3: TGTGCCAGCAGCATCGGGACAGGGATTGGCTACACCTTC. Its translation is CASSIGTGIGYTF.